These 20 T cell receptor beta chains share one sample of origin, sequenced in a study of blood T cell repertoires in COVID-19. Measured with immunoSEQ multiplex PCR; TCRdb has only the in-frame clones, and not every one. Of over 150,000 clones listed, roughly nine tenths are singletons. Source material: PBMCs or T cells enriched from blood (not recorded which). The source is a young woman who had recovered from COVID-19.

The chain carries TRBV11-3 and TRBJ1-1, with unresolved D. Germline CDR1 reads SGHNT; CDR2 reads YENEEA. The CDR3 spans 11 residues. With 5 bases removed from V and 10 bases from J, the gap between germline ends came to 11 bases. The CDR3 region has the DNA TGTGCCAGCAGCCCCGGGATTTCAGCTTTCTTT. Translating gives CASSPGISAFF.

This chain links TRBV5-1 with TRBJ2-1; a possible D gene is TRBD1 (6 bases). V gave up 1 base and J gave up 5 bases, with 19 bases separating them. The CDR3 extends over 17 amino acids. Germline V gene lookup returns CDR1 SGHRS and CDR2 YFSETQ. The CDR3 is CASSLTLPDAGDNEQFF. The CDR3 DNA is TGCGCCAGCAGCTTGACGCTCCCGGATGCAGGGGACAATGAGCAGTTCTTC.

V usage is TRBV10-3 and J usage is TRBJ2-3; perhaps TRBD1 as D (5 bases). CDR1 and CDR2 from the germline V gene are ENHRY and SYGVKD. The CDR3 has 13 amino acids. Trimming shortened V by 8 bases and J by 4 bases, and 13 bases separated the two germline ends. The CDR3 DNA follows: TGTGCCATCGGAAAGACAGTGGCAGATACGCAGTATTTT. Translation gives CAIGKTVADTQYF.

CDR3 amino acids: CASSQERSAPWYGYTF. The DNA for the CDR3 is TGTGCCAGCAGCCAAGAGAGGTCGGCTCCATGGTATGGCTACACCTTC. This chain connects TRBV4-2 to TRBJ1-2; unclear D gene. Germline CDR1 and CDR2: LGHNA and YNFKEQ. The V end lost 0 bases, the J end lost 5 bases, and 16 bases lay between the germline ends. This CDR3 has 16 amino acids.

V and J are TRBV7-8 and TRBJ2-2, with 10 positions matching TRBD1. The V gene end was trimmed by 5 bases and the J gene end by 7 bases; junction bases not matched to a gene: 7. The CDR3 is 15 residues long. Germline values: CDR1 SGHVS, CDR2 FQNEAQ. The CDR3 spells CASSRAGTGDGELFF. Written as DNA, the CDR3 is TGTGCCAGCAGCCGAGCCGGGACAGGGGACGGGGAGCTGTTTTTT.

CDR3 protein: CASSSRETYEQYF. Written as DNA, the CDR3 is TGTGCCAGCAGCTCCCGGGAGACCTACGAGCAGTACTTC. The J gene is TRBJ2-7, the V gene TRBV7-9, with D possibly TRBD2 on 6 matching bases. Trimming took 4 bases from V and 2 from J, leaving 9 bases between them. The V gene's germline CDR1 is SEHNR and CDR2 FQNEAQ (reference sequence). The CDR3 loop spans 13 amino acids.

This clone was seen more than once but under ten times. This chain connects TRBV6-1 to TRBJ2-7; 10 bases line up with TRBD2. This CDR3 contains 15 residues. The germline V gene encodes CDR1 MNHNS and CDR2 SASEGT. The junction had 0 bases not matched to a gene; V was cut back by 1 base and J by 0 bases. CDR3 in amino acids: CASSEGTSGSYEQYF. CDR3 coding DNA: TGTGCCAGCAGTGAAGGGACTAGCGGCTCCTACGAGCAGTACTTC.

The gene calls are TRBV20-1 and TRBJ1-1; no definite D call. Trimming removed 5 bases from V and 1 base from J, with 5 bases in between. Germline V gene sequence: CDR1 DFQATT, CDR2 SNEGSKA (reference sequence). This CDR3 has 11 amino acids. The DNA for the CDR3 is TGCAGTGCTGCGGAGAACACTGAAGCTTTCTTT. This codes for CSAAENTEAFF.

The V call is TRBV11-2, the J call TRBJ1-1; tentative D call: TRBD1 (5 bases). The CDR3 length is 14 residues. The germline gives CDR1 SGHAT, CDR2 FQNNGV. V dropped 4 bases and J dropped 4 bases, with 13 bases sitting between them. As DNA, the CDR3 is TGTGCCAGCAGCTCAACAGGTCTGGGCACTGAAGCTTTCTTT. This codes for CASSSTGLGTEAFF.

CDR3 sequence (DNA): TGTGCCTGGGGGGGACAGTATAATTCACCCCTCCACTTT. This sequence encodes CAWGGQYNSPLHF. This chain links TRBV30 with TRBJ1-6, with 7 bases aligning to TRBD1. Germline assignment: CDR1 GTSNPN and CDR2 SVGIG (reference sequence). Germline trimming cut 5 bases from V and 4 bases from J; bases unmatched to any gene: 2. CDR3 length: 13 amino acids. Filled out from reference TRBV30 and TRBJ1-6, the complete variable domain reads SQTIHQWPATLVQPVGSPLSLECTVEGTSNPNLYWYRQAAGRGLQLLFYSVGIGQISSEVPQNLSASRPQDRQFILSSKKLLLSDSGFYLCAWGGQYNSPLHFGNGTRLTVT.

The V call is TRBV4-1, the J call TRBJ1-1, with 9 positions matching TRBD1. The germline gives CDR1 MGHRA, CDR2 YSYEKL. CDR3 size: 14 residues. The V and J ends lost 4 bases and 6 bases, in that order; junction bases with no gene match: 6. CDR3 DNA sequence: TGCGCCAGCAGCCCTGGGACAGGGCGGTCTGAAGCTTTCTTT. Its protein is CASSPGTGRSEAFF.

This sequence joins TRBV30 and TRBJ1-2; maybe TRBD1 (6 bases). There are 14 residues in the CDR3. Germline lookup yields CDR1 GTSNPN and CDR2 SVGIG (reference sequence). V lost 4 bases and J lost 6, with 18 bases in between. Here the CDR3 reads CAWNLGGAKNGYTF. The CDR3 region has the DNA TGTGCCTGGAACCTGGGGGGGGCAAAGAATGGCTACACCTTC.

The chain is built from TRBV5-1 and TRBJ2-1; TRBD2 matches 9 bases. The germline gives CDR1 SGHRS, CDR2 YFSETQ. V lost 1 base, J lost 5 bases, and 7 bases stayed unmatched. There are 16 residues in the CDR3. The CDR3 loop is CASSLRGGAFNNEQFF. The CDR3, as DNA: TGCGCCAGCAGCTTGCGCGGGGGGGCCTTTAACAATGAGCAGTTCTTC.

The chain joins TRBV5-6 to TRBJ1-2, with D unclear. CDR3 size: 12 residues. Germline CDR1 SGHDT, CDR2 YYEEEE. Trimming cost V 0 bases and J 5 bases, with 5 bases left between them. CDR3 amino acids: CASSLAGYGYTF. CDR3 sequence (DNA): TGTGCCAGCAGCTTGGCGGGGTATGGCTACACCTTC.

The rearrangement links TRBV11-3 to TRBJ2-1, with TRBD2 matching over 12 bases. The CDR3 is 15 residues long. The V gene's germline CDR1 is SGHNT and CDR2 YENEEA. V trimming: 5 bases; J trimming: 9 bases; junction bases outside the gene matches: 8. The CDR3 region is CASSVGGLAGSEQFF. CDR3 sequence (DNA): TGTGCCAGCAGCGTCGGCGGACTAGCGGGGAGTGAGCAGTTCTTC.

The chain is built from TRBV3-1 (or the pseudogene TRBV3-2) and TRBJ2-1, with 9 bases identical to TRBD2. Germline lookup yields CDR1 LGHDT and CDR2 YNNKEL (reference sequence). The CDR3 covers 23 residues. The V and J ends lost 2 bases and 7 bases, in that order; junction bases with no gene match: 30. CDR3 DNA: TGTGCCAGCAGCCAAAAGGCCCACCCAAGGAGATTAGCGGGGGTGAACAACTGGAATGAGCAGTTCTTC. This sequence encodes CASSQKAHPRRLAGVNNWNEQFF.

This chain links TRBV12-3 or TRBV12-4 with TRBJ1-2; no clear D. The CDR3 extends over 13 amino acids. With 2 bases removed from V and 2 bases from J, the gap between germline ends came to 6 bases. CDR3 DNA sequence: TGTGCCAGCAGTTTACAATCCAACTATGGCTACACCTTC. It encodes CASSLQSNYGYTF.

V usage is TRBV4-2 and J usage is TRBJ2-7; D not resolved. V was clipped by 1 base and J by 1 base, with 14 bases between them. CDR3 length: 16 amino acids. Germline CDR1 is LGHNA and CDR2 is YNFKEQ. CDR3 residues: CASSQGGVAGSYEQYF. DNA of the CDR3: TGTGCCAGCAGCCAAGGTGGTGTAGCTGGGTCCTACGAGCAGTACTTC.

V gene TRBV6-4 combines with J gene TRBJ1-5; 9 bases are a match to TRBD1. Germline CDR1 and CDR2: MRHNA and SNTAGT. The CDR3 sequence is 16 residues long. Trimming at V came to 4 bases and at J to 3 bases, leaving 7 bases not matched to a gene. This chain's CDR3 is CASSGRGTGHNQPQHF. For the CDR3, the DNA is TGTGCCAGCAGTGGGCGCGGGACAGGGCACAATCAGCCCCAGCATTTT.

The chain employs TRBV15 and TRBJ2-5; 7 nucleotides match TRBD2. Germline CDR1 and CDR2: LNHNV and YYDKDF (reference sequence). There are 13 residues in the CDR3. V trimming: 5 bases; J trimming: 5 bases; junction bases outside the gene matches: 5. CDR3 in DNA: TGTGCCACCAGCCGGGAGGTTCGGGAGACCCAGTACTTC. Translation gives CATSREVRETQYF. The full variable domain, rest sourced from reference TRBV15 and TRBJ2-5, is DAMVIQNPRYQVTQFGKPVTLSCSQTLNHNVMYWYQQKSSQAPKLLFHYYDKDFNNEADTPDNFQSRRPNTSFCFLDIRSPGLGDTAMYLCATSREVRETQYFGPGTRLLVL.